One and the same sample provided the 32 T cell receptor beta chains below, sequenced in a study of T cells in Graves' hyperthyroidism and ophthalmopathy. RNA transcripts provided the source from which TCR beta CDR3 regions were amplified. RT-PCR in the first round (using the HTBI primer set) targeted the TCR CDR3. From the multiplex PCR reads, TCRdb called clonotypes with MiXCR, one entry per CDR3 protein. The sample yields approximately 410,000 distinct CDR3 sequences, roughly an eighth seen once. Sequencing input: blood. The receptors come from a woman aged 18-35 years with Graves' hyperthyroidism.

The sample holds a few counts of this clonotype. The junction differs from germline at one of its ends, possibly a read error. The CDR3 DNA reads TGCAGCGTTGACAGGGGGCGCGACACCGGGGAGCTGTCTTTT. Residues: CSVDRGRDTGELSF. J is TRBJ2-2 and V is TRBV29-1, with TRBD1 matching over 8 bases. CDR1 and CDR2 (germline): SQVTM, ANQGSEA. The CDR3 totals 14 residues.

With regard to this clonotype: At one end, the junction sequence differs from germline, possibly due to a read error. The chain is built from TRBV7-9 and TRBJ2-1, with TRBD2 matching 8 bases. Looked up from germline, CDR1 is SEHNR and CDR2 is FQNEAQ (reference sequence). The CDR3 has 12 amino acids. CDR3 DNA sequence: TGTGCCAGCAGCCCCGGGGGGGATGAGCAGTCCTTC. Residues: CASSPGGDEQSF.

This clonotype was seen many times. This chain uses TRBV18 with TRBJ2-1; TRBD2 is a possible D gene (5 bases). Germline CDR1 KGHSH, CDR2 LQKENI. The CDR3 runs 17 residues. V was trimmed by 3 bases and J by 0 bases, leaving 15 bases between them. The CDR3 DNA is TGTGCCAGCTCACCCCCGGCGGGCCAGAGCTCCTACAATGAGCAGTTCTTC. Translating it yields CASSPPAGQSSYNEQFF.

The sample holds many counts of this clonotype. The chain combines TRBV12-3 or TRBV12-4 with TRBJ1-4, with TRBD1 matching 8 bases. The CDR3 loop spans 14 amino acids. Trimming took 5 bases from V and 8 from J; bases not matched to a gene: 7. The CDR3 region has the DNA TGTGCCAGCAGTCCCCCGGACAGGGACGAAAAACTGTTTTTT. Protein: CASSPPDRDEKLFF.

The V gene is TRBV29-1, the J gene TRBJ2-1, with D possibly matching TRBD2 (6 bases). The V and J ends lost 0 bases and 4 bases respectively, with 16 bases between them. This CDR3 region has 16 residues. Germline assignment: CDR1 SQVTM and CDR2 ANQGSEA. The CDR3 region is CSVEDPIGGSYNEQFF. The DNA of the CDR3 is TGCAGCGTTGAAGATCCGATCGGGGGTTCGTACAATGAGCAGTTCTTC.

This clonotype came up many times. The V call is TRBV28, the J call TRBJ1-5, with 10 bases that match TRBD1. V was pared by 7 bases and J by 7 bases, with 7 bases of the junction left unmatched. CDR1 and CDR2 (germline): MDHEN, SYDVKM. The CDR3 runs 14 residues. This CDR3 is CASTRTGGWQPQHF. DNA for the CDR3: TGTGCCAGCACCAGGACAGGGGGTTGGCAGCCCCAGCATTTT. Full variable domain (remainder filled in from reference TRBV28 and TRBJ1-5): DVKVTQSSRYLVKRTGEKVFLECVQDMDHENMFWYRQDPGLGLRLIYFSYDVKMKEKGDIPEGYSVSREKKERFSLILESASTNQTSMYLCASTRTGGWQPQHFGDGTRLSIL.

This clonotype was seen a few times. This chain connects TRBV4-1 to TRBJ1-2; 7 nucleotides align to TRBD1. The CDR3 is 13 residues long. Losses at the gene ends were 1 base for V and 10 bases for J; bases not matched to a gene: 6. Per the germline V gene, CDR1 is MGHRA and CDR2 is YSYEKL. This CDR3 is CASSQGGRGDYTF. CDR3 coding DNA: TGCGCCAGCAGCCAAGGCGGCAGGGGGGACTACACCTTC.

The chain couples TRBV27 to TRBJ2-2; 9 bases map to TRBD2. CDR3 size: 18 residues. Germline CDR1 reads MNHEY; CDR2 reads SMNVEV (reference sequence). V shed 2 bases, J shed 0 bases, and the junction held 7 bases outside the gene matches. The CDR3 reads CASSLGTSSKANTGELFF. As DNA, the CDR3 is TGTGCCAGCAGTTTAGGGACTAGCAGCAAAGCGAACACCGGGGAGCTGTTTTTT.

V and J are TRBV20-1 and TRBJ2-7, with no clear D. V shed 4 bases and J shed 3 bases, with 10 bases lying between them. The V gene's germline CDR1 is DFQATT and CDR2 SNEGSKA (reference sequence). The CDR3 has 12 amino acids. This CDR3 is CSAMGRVYEQYF. The CDR3, as DNA: TGCAGTGCTATGGGCCGGGTCTACGAGCAGTACTTC.

This clonotype has a count of ten or more. V usage is TRBV12-3 or TRBV12-4 and J usage is TRBJ2-3; D call uncertain. Trimming shortened V by 6 bases and J by 3 bases, and 13 bases separated the two germline ends. The CDR3 covers 14 residues. Here the CDR3 reads CASSPHLGTDTQYF. Written as DNA, the CDR3 is TGTGCCAGCAGCCCGCACCTGGGGACAGATACGCAGTATTTT.

This clonotype was detected many times. The V gene is TRBV20-1, the J gene TRBJ2-3, with D unclear. Germline V gene data show CDR1 as DFQATT and CDR2 as SNEGSKA (reference sequence). V was trimmed by 5 bases and J by 1 base, leaving 10 bases between them. The CDR3 has 13 amino acids. CDR3 amino acids: CSAQEWGTDTQYF. For the CDR3, the DNA is TGCAGTGCTCAGGAGTGGGGCACAGATACGCAGTATTTT.

Remarks on this clonotype: Sequence at one end of the junction differs from germline and may be a read error. J is TRBJ1-1 and V is TRBV2, with TRBD1 matching over 8 bases. The CDR3 is 13 residues long. Per germline, CDR1 SNHLY and CDR2 FYNNEI. The CDR3 DNA is TGTGCCAGCACCTGGACAGGGAACAATGAAGCTTTCTTT. It yields the protein CASTWTGNNEAFF.

This chain joins TRBV6-1 and TRBJ2-7; D ambiguous. From germline, CDR1 is MNHNS and CDR2 SASEGT. This CDR3 contains 15 residues. V shed 6 bases and J shed 5 bases, with 20 bases lying between them. CDR3 protein: CASREVGRPSHEQYF. CDR3 DNA sequence: TGTGCCAGCAGAGAGGTAGGCAGGCCCAGCCACGAGCAGTACTTC.

This clonotype was seen repeatedly, ten times or more. A read error may explain this, as a much larger clone is one base away. This chain uses TRBV20-1 with TRBJ1-1; no clear D. Germline V gives CDR1 DFQATT, CDR2 SNEGSKA (reference sequence). The CDR3 covers 13 residues. The V and J ends lost 6 bases and 4 bases respectively, with 15 bases between them. The CDR3 sequence: CSAYSADGTEAFF. DNA for the CDR3: TGCAGTGCCTATAGCGCGGACGGCACTGAAGCTTTCTTT.

This clonotype was counted between two and nine times. J is TRBJ1-4 and V is TRBV10-3, with D hard to call. Trimming removed 4 bases at V and 3 bases at J, with 6 bases between. Germline values: CDR1 ENHRY, CDR2 SYGVKD. CDR3 length: 13 residues. The CDR3: CAISVSANEKLFF. In DNA form, the CDR3 reads TGTGCCATCAGTGTGTCGGCTAATGAAAAACTGTTTTTT.

This clonotype was seen many times. The genes are TRBV28 and TRBJ2-1, with 10 nucleotides matching TRBD1. Germline values: CDR1 MDHEN, CDR2 SYDVKM. Trimming cost V 3 bases and J 7 bases; bases outside gene matches: 3. The CDR3 is 14 amino acids. The chain's CDR3 is CASSFGTGANEQFF. CDR3 DNA sequence: TGTGCCAGCAGTTTTGGGACAGGGGCAAATGAGCAGTTCTTC.

This clonotype came up a few times. This chain joins TRBV6-1 and TRBJ2-7, with a tentative D call TRBD2 (6 bases). In germline, CDR1 is MNHNS, CDR2 SASEGT. This CDR3 has 16 amino acids. Trimming cost V 2 bases and J 7 bases, with 21 bases left between them. The CDR3 region has the DNA TGTGCCAGCAGTGAAAACTCGGGAGTGCACCCGGGGGAGCAGTACTTC. Its protein product is CASSENSGVHPGEQYF.

This clonotype was seen repeatedly, ten times or more. The genes are TRBV12-3 or TRBV12-4 and TRBJ2-4, with D uncertain. Trimming cost V 1 base and J 0 bases, with 7 bases left between them. The CDR3 has 15 residues. In DNA, the CDR3 is TGTGCCAGCAGTTTAGTCTCCTCAGCCAAAAACATTCAGTACTTC. Amino acid sequence: CASSLVSSAKNIQYF.

This clonotype has a count of ten or more. The rearrangement joins TRBV7-8 to TRBJ1-1; unclear D gene. The CDR3 consists of 13 residues. Trimming removed 1 base from V and 5 bases from J, with 8 bases in between. Germline V gives CDR1 SGHVS, CDR2 FQNEAQ. As DNA, the CDR3 is TGTGCCAGCAGCTTAGGGGGTATGACTGAAGCTTTCTTT. This encodes CASSLGGMTEAFF.

This clonotype was observed a few times. The chain is built from TRBV7-6 and TRBJ2-3, with D unresolved. This CDR3 has 14 amino acids. The V gene lost 5 bases and the J gene lost 6 bases, with 15 bases spanning the gap. The germline CDR1 and CDR2 sequences are SGHVS and FNYEAQ. CDR3 nucleotide sequence: TGTGCCAGCAGCCCCTATGAGGCCGCGGATACGCAGTATTTT. Encoded protein: CASSPYEAADTQYF.

This clonotype was observed many times. This chain uses TRBV5-6 with TRBJ2-1; D remains ambiguous. V lost 4 bases to trimming and J lost 11 bases, with 22 bases between them. The germline V gene has CDR1 SGHDT and CDR2 YYEEEE. This CDR3 comprises 15 residues. This CDR3 is CASSIRVRDLDKQFF. In DNA, the CDR3 is TGTGCCAGCAGCATAAGGGTTAGAGACCTGGATAAGCAGTTCTTC. Using reference TRBV5-6 and TRBJ2-1 for the parts outside the CDR3, the full variable domain is DAGVTQSPTHLIKTRGQQVTLRCSPKSGHDTVSWYQQALGQGPQFIFQYYEEEERQRGNFPDRFSGHQFPNYSSELNVNALLLGDSALYLCASSIRVRDLDKQFFGPGTRLTVL.

The V and J genes are TRBV5-6 and TRBJ1-1; D ambiguous. The germline V and J ends were trimmed by 0 bases and 6 bases, with 9 bases remaining between them. The V gene's germline CDR1 is SGHDT and CDR2 YYEEEE. The CDR3 is made up of 13 amino acids. CDR3 DNA: TGTGCCAGCAGCTTGGGACCAGGCGCTGAAGCTTTCTTT. Translation gives CASSLGPGAEAFF.

J is TRBJ2-1 and V is TRBV6-2 or TRBV6-3, with D possibly called TRBD1 or TRBD2 (5 bases each). The germline V gene has CDR1 MNHEY and CDR2 SVGEGT. The V gene lost 8 bases and the J gene lost 6 bases, with 20 bases spanning the gap. The CDR3 has 15 residues. The CDR3 is CASPPTGTHCNEQFF. The DNA of the CDR3 is TGTGCCAGCCCCCCCACCGGGACCCACTGCAATGAGCAGTTCTTC.

This clonotype was seen repeatedly, ten times or more. The chain employs TRBV28 and TRBJ1-5; D not resolved. CDR1 and CDR2 (germline): MDHEN, SYDVKM. The V gene lost 6 bases and the J gene lost 4 bases, with 7 bases spanning the gap. The CDR3 has 12 residues. The CDR3 is CASSQLNQPQHF. The CDR3 nucleotides are TGTGCCAGCAGCCAGCTAAATCAGCCCCAGCATTTT.

This clonotype was seen ten or more times. The chain combines TRBV3-1 with TRBJ1-1; D may be TRBD1 (6 bases). Between the trimmed V and J ends, which lost 0 bases and 10 bases, there was a span of 12 bases. The CDR3 contains 13 residues. Germline CDR1 reads LGHDT; CDR2 reads YNNKEL (reference sequence). CDR3 nucleotide sequence: TGTGCCAGCAGCCAAGAACAGGGAGTTGGAGCTTTCTTT. Its protein product is CASSQEQGVGAFF.

This chain joins TRBV7-2 and TRBJ1-5; no reliable D call. V was cut by 4 bases and J by 9 bases, with 16 bases left in between. The CDR3 sequence is 14 residues long. Germline V CDR1 and CDR2: SGHTA, FQGNSA. The CDR3: CASSSTPRRGPQHF. For the CDR3, the DNA is TGTGCCAGCAGCTCCACCCCACGCCGGGGGCCCCAGCATTTT.

On this clonotype: Germline and junction disagree at one end, which may indicate a read error. The V call is TRBV2, the J call TRBJ1-1, with TRBD1 as a possible D gene (6 bases). Germline CDR1 reads SNHLY; CDR2 reads FYNNEI. This CDR3 comprises 14 residues. The CDR3 coding sequence is TGTGCCAGCAGAAGAGACAGGAAGAACACTGGAGCTTTCTTT. This gives the protein CASRRDRKNTGAFF.

In its sample, this clonotype was seen many times. The genes are TRBV27 and TRBJ2-5, with D tentatively TRBD2 (6 bases). The CDR3 is 14 residues long. Trimming removed 4 bases at V and 5 bases at J, with 14 bases between. Per germline, CDR1 MNHEY and CDR2 SMNVEV (reference sequence). The CDR3 is CASSYAAGRETQYF. The CDR3 bases are TGTGCCAGCAGTTATGCAGCGGGTAGGGAGACCCAGTACTTC.

The rearrangement links TRBV11-3 to TRBJ2-7; a weak D match, TRBD1 (6 bases). Trimming shortened V by 3 bases and J by 6 bases, and 12 bases separated the two germline ends. CDR1 and CDR2 from the germline V gene are SGHNT and YENEEA. This CDR3 comprises 13 residues. The CDR3 region is CASSLTQGFEQYF. DNA of the CDR3: TGTGCCAGCAGCTTGACACAGGGTTTCGAGCAGTACTTC.

This clonotype showed up many times. This sequence joins TRBV29-1 and TRBJ2-3, with TRBD2 identical over 7 bases. The CDR3 sequence is 14 residues long. Trimming removed 7 bases from V and 2 bases from J; junction bases left unmatched: 9. From germline, CDR1 is SQVTM and CDR2 ANQGSEA. CDR3 in DNA: TGCAGCGGGACACCCAGCGGGAACACAGATACGCAGTATTTT. Its translation is CSGTPSGNTDTQYF.

The table lists this clonotype with many counts. The V call is TRBV2, the J call TRBJ2-7; D not resolved. Per germline, CDR1 SNHLY and CDR2 FYNNEI. The CDR3 contains 12 residues. The germline V and J ends were trimmed by 6 bases and 1 base, with 7 bases remaining between them. The chain's CDR3 is CASSATSYEQYF. The DNA for the CDR3 is TGTGCCAGCAGCGCGACTTCCTACGAGCAGTACTTC. Full variable domain (remainder filled in from reference TRBV2 and TRBJ2-7): EPEVTQTPSHQVTQMGQEVILRCVPISNHLYFYWYRQILGQKVEFLVSFYNNEISEKSEIFDDQFSVERPDGSNFTLKIRSTKLEDSAMYFCASSATSYEQYFGPGTRLTVT.

The chain employs TRBV11-2 and TRBJ2-7; 9 nucleotides agree with TRBD2. This CDR3 contains 15 residues. Per the germline V gene, CDR1 is SGHAT and CDR2 is FQNNGV. Germline trimming cut 6 bases from V and 7 bases from J; bases unmatched to any gene: 13. CDR3 in DNA: TGTGCCAGCAGTGAAGGGGGGCTAGCGGGGTCGGAGCAGTACTTC. Protein: CASSEGGLAGSEQYF.